Presented here are 31 T cell receptor beta chains from one specimen sequenced in a study of T cells after yellow fever vaccination. TCRdb used MiXCR to reprocess the 5' RACE reads, holding one entry per CDR3 protein. The data contain 130,000 or so distinct CDR3 sequences, 15% of them singletons. The starting material was CD8+ T cells sorted from PBMCs, obtained 5 days after the yellow fever booster vaccination. Source of these receptors: a man younger than 35 who received the YFV17D yellow fever vaccine.

This clonotype was counted between two and nine times. The V gene is TRBV4-2, the J gene TRBJ2-1; D may be TRBD2 (6 bases). Trimming took 7 bases from V and 8 from J, leaving 15 bases between them. Germline V gene data show CDR1 as LGHNA and CDR2 as YNFKEQ. The CDR3 extends over 13 amino acids. The CDR3 here is CASNHPGGHEQFF. Written as DNA, the CDR3 is TGTGCCAGCAACCACCCCGGGGGACATGAGCAGTTCTTC.

The rearrangement joins TRBV19 to TRBJ2-1; the D gene is possibly TRBD2 (5 bases). The CDR3 spans 14 residues. Germline assignment: CDR1 LNHDA and CDR2 SQIVND (reference sequence). The V and J ends lost 9 bases and 2 bases respectively, with 14 bases between them. This chain's CDR3 is CASGRGIPYNEQFF. The CDR3 DNA follows: TGTGCCAGCGGTCGGGGAATCCCCTACAATGAGCAGTTCTTC.

This rearrangement joins TRBV12-3 or TRBV12-4 to TRBJ2-5, with TRBD2 as a possible D gene (6 bases). Trimming stripped 3 bases from V and 5 bases from J, with 25 bases between. The CDR3 sequence is 18 residues long. This chain's CDR3 is CASSLYGTARRERETQYF. The CDR3 DNA reads TGTGCCAGCAGTTTGTATGGGACGGCAAGGAGGGAGCGGGAGACCCAGTACTTC.

This clonotype was picked up a small number of times. The chain joins TRBV4-1 to TRBJ1-2; tentative D call: TRBD1 (5 bases). This CDR3 region has 18 residues. V lost 0 bases to trimming and J lost 8 bases, with 25 bases between them. The germline V gene encodes CDR1 MGHRA and CDR2 YSYEKL. The CDR3 nucleotides read TGCGCCAGCAGCCAAGACCCCATTCCACAGGAATTAACGAGGGGCTACACCTTC. Translation: CASSQDPIPQELTRGYTF.

The CDR3 region has the DNA TGTGCCAGCAGCTTAGCTGGCTTTGAGCAGTTCTTC. Protein product: CASSLAGFEQFF. The chain has TRBV7-6 and TRBJ2-1, with D uncertain. V was shortened by 0 bases and J by 9 bases, with 6 bases between the two germline ends. This CDR3 spans 12 amino acids. From germline, CDR1 is SGHVS and CDR2 FNYEAQ.

The rearrangement joins TRBV6-1 to TRBJ2-3; D possibly corresponds to TRBD2 (5 bases). Germline CDR1 reads MNHNS; CDR2 reads SASEGT. The CDR3 is 12 amino acids. Trimming stripped 6 bases from V and 5 bases from J, with 9 bases between. The CDR3 coding sequence is TGTGCCAGCAGAATGGCGGGAGATACGCAGTATTTT. As protein: CASRMAGDTQYF.

The chain recombines TRBV6-5 with TRBJ2-3; D is possibly TRBD2 (6 bases). Trimming took off 0 bases at V and 6 bases at J, with 13 bases between the two ends. The CDR3 runs 15 residues. Germline V lookup: CDR1 MNHEY, CDR2 SVGAGI. The DNA for the CDR3 is TGTGCCAGCAGTTACTCCGGAGGGGAATGGGATACGCAGTATTTT. Protein sequence: CASSYSGGEWDTQYF.

This clonotype was detected only a few times. This chain links TRBV4-3 with TRBJ2-1; 11 bases are shared with TRBD2. V was pared by 0 bases and J by 9 bases, with 16 bases of the junction left unmatched. The CDR3 loop spans 19 amino acids. Germline V gene data show CDR1 as LGHNA and CDR2 as YSLEER. This CDR3 is CASSQENRWASGGSSEQFF. As DNA, the CDR3 is TGCGCCAGCAGCCAAGAGAACCGTTGGGCTAGCGGGGGGTCATCTGAGCAGTTCTTC.

The chain couples TRBV5-8 to TRBJ2-7; D may be TRBD1 (5 bases). The CDR3 spans 17 residues. Germline CDR1 reads SGHTS; CDR2 reads YDEGEE. Trimming cost V 4 bases and J 3 bases, with 23 bases left between them. CDR3 protein: CASSARAALGRSYEQYV. DNA of the CDR3: TGTGCCAGCAGCGCAAGGGCTGCATTGGGGCGAAGCTACGAGCAGTACGTC.

This rearrangement joins TRBV6-2 or TRBV6-3 to TRBJ2-4, with D possibly TRBD2 on 7 matching bases. Trimming cost V 0 bases and J 7 bases, with 13 bases left between them. This CDR3 is 15 amino acids long. CDR1 and CDR2 from the germline V gene are MNHEY and SVGEGT. The CDR3 sequence is CASSYSGGVSNIQYF. The CDR3 region has the DNA TGTGCCAGCAGTTACTCAGGGGGGGTTTCGAACATTCAGTACTTC.

The gene calls are TRBV24-1 and TRBJ2-7, with unresolved D. The germline gives CDR1 KGHDR, CDR2 SFDVKD. The CDR3 extends over 10 amino acids. V lost 8 bases to trimming and J lost 7 bases, with 8 bases between them. The CDR3 region is CATKVEEQYV. CDR3 coding DNA: TGTGCCACCAAGGTGGAGGAGCAGTACGTC.

This clonotype was recorded a few times. This chain uses TRBV4-1 with TRBJ2-7; maybe TRBD1 (6 bases). V dropped 4 bases and J dropped 5 bases, with 15 bases sitting between them. This CDR3 comprises 14 residues. Germline assignment: CDR1 MGHRA and CDR2 YSYEKL. The DNA of the CDR3 is TGCGCCAGCAGCCGCCAACAGGGAACCGACGAGCAGTACGTC. Translation gives CASSRQQGTDEQYV.

This clonotype was seen a few times. The gene calls are TRBV5-1 and TRBJ1-1; D is ambiguous. This CDR3 contains 13 residues. The germline V and J ends were trimmed by 0 bases and 4 bases, with 7 bases remaining between them. Looked up from germline, CDR1 is SGHRS and CDR2 is YFSETQ. CDR3 in DNA: TGCGCCAGCAGCTTGGAAGGGTTCACTGAAGCTTTCTTT. Protein product: CASSLEGFTEAFF.

The rearrangement joins TRBV4-3 to TRBJ2-7; 8 positions match TRBD2. This CDR3 is 15 amino acids long. From germline, CDR1 is LGHNA and CDR2 YSLEER. J gave up 2 bases and V 4 bases, and 7 bases lay outside the gene matches. The CDR3 DNA is TGCGCCAGCAGCCTCCATCGGGGGGGGGCCTACGAGCAGTACTTC. Translation gives CASSLHRGGAYEQYF.

The V call is TRBV19, the J call TRBJ2-5, with a tentative D call TRBD1 (5 bases). Germline CDR1 reads LNHDA; CDR2 reads SQIVND (reference sequence). Deletions cut 4 bases from V and 5 bases from J, with 14 bases between. The CDR3 sequence is 14 residues long. The CDR3 loop reads CASSTTGAGETQYF. CDR3 DNA sequence: TGTGCCAGTAGTACCACTGGGGCTGGGGAGACCCAGTACTTC. The whole variable domain, filled in from reference TRBV19 and TRBJ2-5, reads DGGITQSPKYLFRKEGQNVTLSCEQNLNHDAMYWYRQDPGQGLRLIYYSQIVNDFQKGDIAEGYSVSREKKESFPLTVTSAQKNPTAFYLCASSTTGAGETQYFGPGTRLLVL.

The chain has TRBV16 and TRBJ2-7; the D is unclear. Per the germline V gene, CDR1 is KGHSY and CDR2 is FQNENV. Between the trimmed V and J ends, which lost 0 bases and 2 bases, there was a span of 5 bases. The CDR3 is 13 amino acids. For the CDR3, the DNA is TGTGCCAGCAGCCAATCAGGGACCTACGAGCAGTACTTC. Translated, it gives CASSQSGTYEQYF.

V gene TRBV7-6 combines with J gene TRBJ2-7; 8 bases fit TRBD2. CDR3 size: 11 residues. CDR1 and CDR2 from the germline V gene are SGHVS and FNYEAQ. Losses at the gene ends were 8 bases for V and 4 bases for J; bases not matched to a gene: 1. The CDR3, as DNA: TGTGCCAGCGGCGGGGGGTACGAGCAGTACGTC. Protein sequence: CASGGGYEQYV.

This clonotype was counted ten times or more. The rearrangement joins TRBV4-1 to TRBJ2-5; 7 bases are shared with TRBD1. V gave up 8 bases and J gave up 5 bases; unmatched junction bases: 8. This CDR3 has 13 residues. Germline-derived CDR1 and CDR2 are MGHRA and YSYEKL. The CDR3 is CASRDSSSETQYF. The DNA of the CDR3 is TGCGCCAGCCGGGACAGCTCCTCGGAGACCCAGTACTTC.

This clonotype was seen more than once but under ten times. The chain recombines TRBV6-5 with TRBJ2-6; D gene uncertain. This CDR3 region has 18 residues. Germline V gene lookup returns CDR1 MNHEY and CDR2 SVGAGI. Trimming removed 0 bases from V and 0 bases from J, with 12 bases in between. The DNA of the CDR3 is TGTGCCAGCAGTTACTCAAGTGACTTAAGCTCTGGGGCCAACGTCCTGACTTTC. Its protein product is CASSYSSDLSSGANVLTF.

This chain joins TRBV6-2 or TRBV6-3 and TRBJ2-7; TRBD1 matches at 7 bases. V lost 5 bases and J lost 5; bases outside the gene matches: 9. Germline CDR1 MNHEY, CDR2 SVGEGT. The CDR3 consists of 14 residues. The CDR3: CASSKTGPSDEQYV. CDR3 coding DNA: TGTGCCAGCAGTAAGACAGGGCCCTCGGACGAGCAGTACGTC.

The V gene is TRBV4-1, the J gene TRBJ1-5, with D hard to call. CDR3 length: 13 amino acids. Germline loops: CDR1 MGHRA, CDR2 YSYEKL. V lost 2 bases and J 9 bases, leaving 11 bases between the germline ends. DNA for the CDR3: TGCGCCAGCAGCCAACGGGAGGATCGGCCCCAGCATTTT. This translates into CASSQREDRPQHF.

The rearrangement links TRBV4-3 to TRBJ1-3; D gene uncertain. The CDR3 extends over 16 amino acids. V was cut by 1 base and J by 0 bases, with 10 bases left in between. Germline assignment: CDR1 LGHNA and CDR2 YSLEER. The CDR3 region is CASSQVPRPSGNTIYF. The DNA of the CDR3 is TGCGCCAGCAGCCAAGTTCCACGACCCTCTGGAAACACCATATATTTT.

In its sample, this clonotype was seen many times. This chain uses TRBV6-4 with TRBJ2-1, with D hard to call. CDR3 length equals 14 residues. Germline CDR1 and CDR2: MRHNA and SNTAGT. With 3 bases removed from V and 4 bases from J, the gap between germline ends came to 10 bases. The CDR3 DNA follows: TGTGCCAGCAGTGAAACAGTAGATTACAATGAGCAGTTCTTC. As protein: CASSETVDYNEQFF.

This clonotype has only a few counts. DNA for the CDR3: TGCGCCAGCAGCTTGGTACCGGGACAGGGCTACGAGCAGTACGTC. It yields the protein CASSLVPGQGYEQYV. The V and J genes are TRBV5-1 and TRBJ2-7, with 9 bases lining up with TRBD1. V gave up 0 bases and J gave up 3 bases; unmatched junction bases: 4. The CDR3 runs 15 residues. The germline V gene has CDR1 SGHRS and CDR2 YFSETQ.

V is TRBV6-5 and J is TRBJ2-7; D may match TRBD1 or TRBD2 (6 bases each). V was shortened by 6 bases and J by 5 bases, with 14 bases between the two germline ends. Germline values: CDR1 MNHEY, CDR2 SVGAGI. The CDR3 totals 13 residues. Here the CDR3 reads CASSHGGWNEQYF. DNA of the CDR3: TGTGCCAGCAGCCACGGGGGCTGGAACGAGCAGTACTTC.

The chain uses TRBV19 and TRBJ1-4, with D hard to call. CDR3 size: 13 residues. Germline V gene lookup returns CDR1 LNHDA and CDR2 SQIVND (reference sequence). Trimming took off 1 base at V and 11 bases at J, with 11 bases between the two ends. The CDR3 DNA reads as TGTGCCAGTAGTATAGCCGGAGCCGGTAAACTGTTTTTT. It encodes CASSIAGAGKLFF.

This chain uses TRBV20-1 with TRBJ2-1; weak D call: TRBD2 (6 bases). CDR1 DFQATT and CDR2 SNEGSKA come from the germline V gene (reference sequence). V lost 0 bases to trimming and J lost 4 bases, with 13 bases between them. CDR3 length: 15 amino acids. CDR3 sequence: CSARDRGLPYNEQFF. CDR3 DNA sequence: TGCAGTGCTAGAGATCGTGGACTACCGTACAATGAGCAGTTCTTC.

The gene calls are TRBV6-1 and TRBJ2-3; D ambiguous. The CDR3 consists of 15 residues. V was pared by 4 bases and J by 0 bases, with 11 bases between. Germline V gene sequence: CDR1 MNHNS, CDR2 SASEGT. The DNA for the CDR3 is TGTGCCAGCAGTGGGGTGACTGGGAGCACAGATACGCAGTATTTT. Protein product: CASSGVTGSTDTQYF.

The chain combines TRBV6-2 or TRBV6-3 with TRBJ1-5; 7 bases fit TRBD1. CDR1 and CDR2 (germline): MNHEY, SVGEGT. The CDR3 sequence is 12 residues long. V shed 7 bases, J shed 10 bases, and the junction held 7 bases outside the gene matches. This CDR3 reads CASTDTGVPQHF. DNA for the CDR3: TGTGCCAGCACCGATACAGGGGTTCCCCAGCATTTT.

This rearrangement joins TRBV9 to TRBJ2-3, with 11 bases matching TRBD2. The CDR3 has 15 residues. Germline V CDR1 and CDR2: SGDLS, YYNGEE. V trimming: 2 bases; J trimming: 2 bases; junction bases outside the gene matches: 1. This CDR3 reads CASSVSGGVTDTQYF. Written as DNA, the CDR3 is TGTGCCAGCAGCGTTAGCGGGGGGGTCACAGATACGCAGTATTTT.

The chain has TRBV5-6 and TRBJ2-2, with 8 bases lining up with TRBD1. Germline CDR1 is SGHDT and CDR2 is YYEEEE. The CDR3 extends over 16 amino acids. Trimming at V came to 0 bases and at J to 7 bases, leaving 8 bases not matched to a gene. For the CDR3, the DNA is TGTGCCAGCAGCTTGGCCCTCAGGGGGCACTTCGGGGAGCTGTTTTTT. Translating gives CASSLALRGHFGELFF.